Below, 7 T cell receptor beta chains from the same sample are listed, as sequenced in a study of OX40 agonist ivuxolimab in advanced cancers. The table came from immunoSEQ multiplex PCR; TCRdb's copy has only in-frame clones and leaves some out. In the table there are some 45,000 clones, more than 80% of which are singletons. The source material was CD4+ or CD8+ T cells sorted from blood, sampled in a trial of the OX40 agonist ivuxolimab. The receptors shown here come from an adult with an advanced solid tumor such as melanoma, head and neck, liver or kidney cancer.

As regards this clone: The same CDR3 also results from other DNA sequences found in this sample. The J gene is TRBJ2-2, the V gene TRBV27, with D tentatively TRBD1 or TRBD2 (5 bases each). The V end was cut by 6 bases, the J end by 3 bases, with 20 bases between. This CDR3 is 17 amino acids long. In germline, CDR1 is MNHEY, CDR2 SMNVEV (reference sequence). CDR3 amino acids: CASSLLPGTQHTGELFF. CDR3 bases: TGTGCCAGCAGCTTGCTCCCAGGGACCCAACACACCGGGGAGCTGTTTTTT.

The chain has TRBV15 and TRBJ1-1; D is ambiguous. Trimming took off 4 bases at V and 7 bases at J, with 10 bases between the two ends. Germline assignment: CDR1 LNHNV and CDR2 YYDKDF (reference sequence). This CDR3 spans 12 amino acids. The chain's CDR3 is CATSTEISEAFF. Written as DNA, the CDR3 is TGTGCCACCAGCACAGAGATTAGTGAAGCTTTCTTT.

The chain is built from TRBV2 and TRBJ1-2; no firm D call. The germline V gene has CDR1 SNHLY and CDR2 FYNNEI. This CDR3 has 12 residues. Trimming removed 4 bases from V and 5 bases from J, with 8 bases in between. The CDR3: CASSGRSYGYTF. In DNA, the CDR3 is TGTGCCAGCAGTGGCAGGTCGTATGGCTACACCTTC.

CDR3 DNA sequence: TGTGCCAGTAGTAGGGACAGAGGATTTCGGAACAATGAGCAGTTCTTC. Protein product: CASSRDRGFRNNEQFF. The chain carries TRBV19 and TRBJ2-1; 7 positions match TRBD1. CDR1 is LNHDA, CDR2 SQIVND, per germline (reference sequence). CDR3 length: 16 amino acids. Trimming took 4 bases from V and 5 from J; bases not matched to a gene: 11.

This chain joins TRBV11-2 and TRBJ2-7, with a weak D call TRBD2 (5 bases). Germline lookup yields CDR1 SGHAT and CDR2 FQNNGV. The CDR3 loop spans 14 amino acids. The ends were cut back, 5 bases at V and 4 bases at J, with 15 bases in the middle. The DNA for the CDR3 is TGTGCCAGCAGCCTCACCGGGATCACATACGAGCAGTACTTC. It translates to CASSLTGITYEQYF.

The CDR3 DNA reads as TGTGCCAGCTCCGCCGGACTAGCAAGTGAGCAGTACTTC. This codes for CASSAGLASEQYF. V gene TRBV18 combines with J gene TRBJ2-7; 8 bases map to TRBD2. CDR3 size: 13 residues. The germline V gene has CDR1 KGHSH and CDR2 LQKENI. V trimming: 6 bases; J trimming: 7 bases; junction bases outside the gene matches: 8. The full variable domain, rest sourced from reference TRBV18 and TRBJ2-7, is NAGVMQNPRHLVRRRGQEARLRCSPMKGHSHVYWYRQLPEEGLKFMVYLQKENIIDESGMPKERFSAEFPKEGPSILRIQQVVRGDSAAYFCASSAGLASEQYFGPGTRLTVT.

The chain couples TRBV9 to TRBJ2-7; TRBD2 matches at 9 bases. J was trimmed by 0 bases and V by 4 bases; bases with no gene match: 8. This CDR3 comprises 16 residues. Germline CDR1 reads SGDLS; CDR2 reads YYNGEE. This CDR3 is CASSPRTSAYSYEQYF. CDR3 bases: TGTGCCAGCAGCCCAAGGACTAGCGCCTACTCCTACGAGCAGTACTTC.